The T cell receptor (beta chain) under discussion was sequenced for a study of Epstein–Barr virus B cells in breast cancer (dated by TCRdb to about 2021). Background for the entire study: Control T cells were grown by the rapid expansion method using irradiated PBMC feeders, soluble OKT3 and IL-2 approximately 200 U/ml, and were harvested roughly 10-13 days after stimulation. The study was a single-patient case report on whether tumor-infiltrating EBV+ B cells shape the T-cell receptor repertoire in triple-negative breast cancer. Beyond this particular receptor, the publication reports: All data came from a single patient described as a first proof of concept, which limits generalization.

Libraries came from 5' RACE. The SMARTer Human TCR a/b Profiling Kit was used to build TCR libraries from RNA, capturing the full V(D)J regions of both the alpha and beta chains. After amplification, the libraries were purified with AMPure XP beads and validated using the DNA 1000 Kit on an Agilent 2100 Bioanalyzer. The libraries were sequenced on an Illumina MiSeq using the 600-cycle v3 reagent kit, and 2 x 300 bp paired-end reads were generated. As for the original processing: MiXCR and VDJTools were used to process the reads, with non-productive clonotypes filtered out and clonotypes collapsed by CDR3 amino acid sequence prior to recalculating frequencies. CDR3 sequences were matched against the McPAS-TCR database with a Levenshtein distance of 1 allowed, and UpSet plots were generated in R using UpSetR. TCRdb's own reprocessing of the public reads used fastp at Q25 and MiXCR and kept productive beta chains. Every entry covers one CDR3 protein and lists the most common genes and DNA from its rows. These V and J calls rely on TCRdb rather than the paper's analysis. The sample includes under 2,000 distinct CDR3 sequences, with around 16% observed a single time. The ten largest clones capture 30% of the sample.

This clonotype is classified as medium-sized (0.01 to 0.1%). Its binding antigen is unknown. Per-base qualities were not stored, and no clone one base away is much larger. The CDR3 has 17 amino acids, counting the end cysteine and phenylalanine. The entry retains the CDR3 DNA only, 51 bases that are in frame from base 1. The germline V end is reduced by 0 bases and the J end by 7 bases; junction bases left unmatched: 9. Sequences WNHNN (CDR1) and SYGVQD (CDR2) are obtained from the germline V gene (reference sequence). RNA from approximately 1e5 to 1e6 cultured T cells was extracted using RNeasy Micro or Mini kits with on-column DNase digestion, and the RNA was checked on an Agilent 2100 Bioanalyzer.

The V gene is TRBV10-1 and the J gene is TRBJ2-2; 9 bases in between match TRBD2. This TCR was sampled from a woman in her thirties or forties with triple-negative breast cancer. The source material was tumor-infiltrating lymphocytes expanded in culture. This receptor has the CDR3 CASSESDSGSIGGELFF. The DNA sequence follows: TGCGCCAGCAGTGAGTCGGATAGCGGGAGCATCGGCGGGGAGCTGTTTTTT.